These 21 T cell receptor beta chains were sequenced from one sample in a study of radiotherapy plus CTLA-4 blockade in lung cancer. Libraries were prepared by immunoSEQ multiplex PCR; TCRdb keeps only in-frame clonotypes and omits some of them. The top ten hold roughly 5.2% of the sample, which has some 110,000 clones, roughly 74% seen once. This sample comprised peripheral blood, obtained from a patient treated with radiotherapy plus ipilimumab. The receptors stem from a human donor with non-small cell lung cancer who had a partial response to radiotherapy plus ipilimumab.

DNA of the CDR3: TGTGCCAGCAGCCGTGTACTAGCGGGAGGGCCCGGGAATGAGCAGTTCTTC. This gives the protein CASSRVLAGGPGNEQFF. The genes are TRBV9 and TRBJ2-1; 13 positions agree with TRBD2. J lost 7 bases, V lost 4 bases, and 11 bases had no gene match. This CDR3 is built from 17 residues. The germline V gene encodes CDR1 SGDLS and CDR2 YYNGEE.

The genes are TRBV14 and TRBJ1-6; 9 bases match TRBD1. Germline CDR1 is SGHDN and CDR2 is FVKESK. This CDR3 region has 15 residues. V shed 4 bases, J shed 6 bases, and the junction held 4 bases outside the gene matches. The CDR3 DNA is TGTGCCAGCAGCCGAGGACAGGGGAGTAATTCACCCCTCCACTTT. It is translated as CASSRGQGSNSPLHF. Based on the CDR3 plus reference TRBV14 and TRBJ1-6, the full variable domain is EAGVTQFPSHSVIEKGQTVTLRCDPISGHDNLYWYRRVMGKEIKFLLHFVKESKQDESGMPNNRFLAERTGGTYSTLKVQPAELEDSGVYFCASSRGQGSNSPLHFGNGTRLTVT.

CDR3 residues: CASRDRPAVGQPQHF. The CDR3 DNA is TGTGCCAGTAGGGACAGGCCGGCCGTGGGTCAGCCCCAGCATTTT. The rearrangement joins TRBV19 to TRBJ1-5, with 7 bases lining up with TRBD1. Germline values: CDR1 LNHDA, CDR2 SQIVND (reference sequence). This CDR3 has 15 residues. V was pared by 6 bases and J by 6 bases, with 11 bases of the junction left unmatched. Drawing the rest from reference TRBV19 and TRBJ1-5, the complete variable domain is DGGITQSPKYLFRKEGQNVTLSCEQNLNHDAMYWYRQDPGQGLRLIYYSQIVNDFQKGDIAEGYSVSREKKESFPLTVTSAQKNPTAFYLCASRDRPAVGQPQHFGDGTRLSIL.

This clone has only one observation. Given a much more abundant clone one base away, this may be a read error. Distinct nucleotide sequences in the sample also encode this CDR3. This sequence joins TRBV4-1 and TRBJ2-1; tentative D call: TRBD2 (6 bases). In germline, CDR1 is MGHRA, CDR2 YSYEKL. The CDR3 length is 15 residues. V lost 2 bases to trimming and J lost 8 bases, with 16 bases between them. The CDR3, as DNA: TGCGCCAGCAGCCAAAGGTGGGCTAGCGCTGATGAGCAGTTCTTC. Its protein product is CASSQRWASADEQFF.

The CDR3 region is CASSSGETQYF. CDR3 nucleotide sequence: TGTGCCAGCAGTTCAGGGGAGACCCAGTACTTC. The chain employs TRBV27 and TRBJ2-5, with D possibly TRBD1 on 5 matching bases. CDR3 length: 11 residues. From germline, CDR1 is MNHEY and CDR2 SMNVEV (reference sequence). Trimming left V 4 bases short and J 5 bases short, with 5 bases between.

The chain recombines TRBV6-1 with TRBJ1-1; 10 positions agree with TRBD1. CDR3 size: 14 residues. Germline V gene sequence: CDR1 MNHNS, CDR2 SASEGT. V gave up 4 bases and J gave up 3 bases; unmatched junction bases: 2. This CDR3 is CASSADRGDTEAFF. DNA for the CDR3: TGTGCCAGCAGTGCGGACAGGGGGGACACTGAAGCTTTCTTT.

This chain joins TRBV7-9 and TRBJ2-5; 11 positions agree with TRBD2. The germline gives CDR1 SEHNR, CDR2 FQNEAQ (reference sequence). The CDR3 loop spans 18 amino acids. The trim removed 1 base at V and 0 bases at J, leaving 7 bases unmatched. CDR3 residues: CASSLGLTSGSHQETQYF. The CDR3 nucleotides are TGTGCCAGCAGCTTAGGATTAACTAGCGGGAGCCACCAAGAGACCCAGTACTTC.

The J gene is TRBJ1-2, the V gene TRBV7-8; no definite D call. This CDR3 is 14 amino acids long. The germline V gene encodes CDR1 SGHVS and CDR2 FQNEAQ. The V end was cut by 1 base, the J end by 1 base, with 7 bases between. CDR3 amino acids: CASSLGRFNYGYTF. In DNA, the CDR3 is TGTGCCAGCAGCTTAGGGCGGTTTAACTATGGCTACACCTTC.

The genes are TRBV5-1 and TRBJ2-3, with D tentatively TRBD2 (5 bases). Germline values: CDR1 SGHRS, CDR2 YFSETQ. V lost 4 bases, J lost 1 base, and 13 bases lay in between. This CDR3 is 15 amino acids long. Written as DNA, the CDR3 is TGCGCCAGCAGCCCAAGGCGGGCGGGCACAGATACGCAGTATTTT. Translated, it gives CASSPRRAGTDTQYF.

In its sample, this clone was seen once. The chain recombines TRBV19 with TRBJ2-1; 11 positions match TRBD2. Losses at the gene ends were 6 bases for V and 9 bases for J; bases not matched to a gene: 7. The germline V gene encodes CDR1 LNHDA and CDR2 SQIVND (reference sequence). The CDR3 totals 14 residues. In DNA, the CDR3 is TGTGCCAGTAGGGCGGGACTAGCGGTCAGTGAGCAGTTCTTC. It yields the protein CASRAGLAVSEQFF.

A few counts support this clone. V is TRBV5-4 and J is TRBJ2-7, with 8 positions matching TRBD2. The CDR3 extends over 14 amino acids. V gave up 4 bases and J gave up 6 bases; unmatched junction bases: 9. Germline V gene sequence: CDR1 SGHNT, CDR2 YYREEE (reference sequence). The CDR3 DNA is TGTGCCAGCAGCGTGGGACTAGAACCTCCCGAGCAGTACGTC. Its protein is CASSVGLEPPEQYV.

V usage is TRBV5-1 and J usage is TRBJ1-4, with D perhaps TRBD1 (5 bases). Germline V gene sequence: CDR1 SGHRS, CDR2 YFSETQ. This CDR3 contains 15 residues. Trimming removed 4 bases from V and 8 bases from J, with 18 bases in between. The CDR3 DNA sequence: TGCGCCAGCAGCCCTGGGGCCTACGAGATCGAAAAACTGTTTTTT. It is translated as CASSPGAYEIEKLFF.

In this sample, this clone turned up a few times. The chain couples TRBV28 to TRBJ2-7, with a weak D call TRBD1 (6 bases). This CDR3 has 14 residues. The germline V and J ends were trimmed by 3 bases and 6 bases, with 15 bases remaining between them. Germline-derived CDR1 and CDR2 are MDHEN and SYDVKM. CDR3 loop: CASSFGRGISEQYF. The CDR3 nucleotides are TGTGCCAGCAGTTTCGGCAGGGGAATAAGCGAGCAGTACTTC.

This clone was picked up a small number of times. This chain links TRBV5-1 with TRBJ2-4; TRBD1 matches 12 bases. After removal of 0 bases from V and 0 bases from J, the junction contained 4 bases not matched to a gene. The CDR3 loop spans 18 amino acids. From germline, CDR1 is SGHRS and CDR2 YFSETQ. The chain's CDR3 is CASSLGDRGRLAKNIQYF. For the CDR3, the DNA is TGCGCCAGCAGCTTGGGGGACAGGGGGCGACTAGCCAAAAACATTCAGTACTTC.

Only one count was recorded for this clone. The rearrangement links TRBV5-6 to TRBJ2-5; D gene ambiguous. The CDR3 sequence is 14 residues long. Germline CDR1 SGHDT, CDR2 YYEEEE. Trimming stripped 2 bases from V and 1 base from J, with 9 bases between. The CDR3 coding sequence is TGTGCCAGCAGCTTAGGAACAGCCCAAGAGACCCAGTACTTC. It translates to CASSLGTAQETQYF.

The chain carries TRBV2 and TRBJ1-1, with D maybe TRBD1 (5 bases). CDR1 and CDR2 from the germline V gene are SNHLY and FYNNEI. The CDR3 has 13 amino acids. Trimming shortened V by 7 bases and J by 2 bases, and 11 bases separated the two germline ends. In DNA, the CDR3 is TGTGCCAGCATCTGGCAGGGTAACACTGAAGCTTTCTTT. Translation gives CASIWQGNTEAFF. Supplemented by reference TRBV2 and TRBJ1-1, the full variable domain reads EPEVTQTPSHQVTQMGQEVILRCVPISNHLYFYWYRQILGQKVEFLVSFYNNEISEKSEIFDDQFSVERPDGSNFTLKIRSTKLEDSAMYFCASIWQGNTEAFFGQGTRLTVV.

This sequence joins TRBV10-3 and TRBJ2-1; D is ambiguous. V was pared by 2 bases and J by 0 bases, with 8 bases between. There are 15 residues in the CDR3. Per germline, CDR1 ENHRY and CDR2 SYGVKD. CDR3 DNA sequence: TGTGCCATCAGTGAGCGGGTGAGCTCCTACAATGAGCAGTTCTTC. It encodes CAISERVSSYNEQFF.

Here the CDR3 reads CASNRGGPNTEAFF. As DNA, the CDR3 is TGTGCCAGCAATAGGGGGGGCCCGAACACTGAAGCTTTCTTT. The chain employs TRBV7-9 and TRBJ1-1, with D tentatively TRBD1 (6 bases). Germline loops: CDR1 SEHNR, CDR2 FQNEAQ (reference sequence). Between the trimmed V and J ends, which lost 7 bases and 1 base, there was a span of 13 bases. This CDR3 contains 14 residues. Variable domain in full (rest from reference TRBV7-9 and TRBJ1-1): DTGVSQNPRHKITKRGQNVTFRCDPISEHNRLYWYRQTLGQGPEFLTYFQNEAQLEKSRLLSDRFSAERPKGSFSTLEIQRTEQGDSAMYLCASNRGGPNTEAFFGQGTRLTVV.

V is TRBV7-9 and J is TRBJ1-2, with no clear D. This CDR3 has 15 residues. The germline CDR1 and CDR2 sequences are SEHNR and FQNEAQ (reference sequence). With 0 bases removed from V and 2 bases from J, the gap between germline ends came to 10 bases. Here the CDR3 reads CASSLASRENYGYTF. Here the CDR3 DNA reads TGTGCCAGCAGCTTAGCGTCACGAGAGAACTATGGCTACACCTTC.

The chain combines TRBV6-1 with TRBJ1-4; D gene uncertain. Germline V gives CDR1 MNHNS, CDR2 SASEGT. V was trimmed by 5 bases and J by 0 bases, leaving 7 bases between them. This CDR3 has 14 amino acids. In nucleotides, the CDR3 is TGTGCCAGCAGTTTGAGTGCAACTAATGAAAAACTGTTTTTT. Translating it yields CASSLSATNEKLFF.

A word on this clone: Other nucleotide sequences from this sample produce the same CDR3. The chain employs TRBV19 and TRBJ2-5; no reliable D call. The CDR3 is 15 amino acids. Trimming shortened V by 1 base and J by 1 base, and 10 bases separated the two germline ends. CDR1 and CDR2 from the germline V gene are LNHDA and SQIVND (reference sequence). CDR3 bases: TGTGCCAGTAGTATAGGAGGCAGAACCCAAGAGACCCAGTACTTC. Translation gives CASSIGGRTQETQYF.